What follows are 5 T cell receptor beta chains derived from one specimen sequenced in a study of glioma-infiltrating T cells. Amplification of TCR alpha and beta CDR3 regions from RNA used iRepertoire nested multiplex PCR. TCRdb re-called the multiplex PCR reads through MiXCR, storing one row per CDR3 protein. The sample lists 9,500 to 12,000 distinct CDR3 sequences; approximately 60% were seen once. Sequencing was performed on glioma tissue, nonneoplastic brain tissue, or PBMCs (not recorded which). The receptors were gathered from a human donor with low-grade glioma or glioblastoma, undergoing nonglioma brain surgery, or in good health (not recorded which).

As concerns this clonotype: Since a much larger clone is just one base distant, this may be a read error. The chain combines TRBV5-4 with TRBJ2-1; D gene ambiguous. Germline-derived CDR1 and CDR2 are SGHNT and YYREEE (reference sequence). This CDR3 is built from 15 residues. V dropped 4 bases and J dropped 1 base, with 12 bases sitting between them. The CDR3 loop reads CASSPDIRSYNEQFF. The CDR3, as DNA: TGTGCCAGCAGCCCAGATATTAGGTCCTACAATGAGCAGTTCTTC.

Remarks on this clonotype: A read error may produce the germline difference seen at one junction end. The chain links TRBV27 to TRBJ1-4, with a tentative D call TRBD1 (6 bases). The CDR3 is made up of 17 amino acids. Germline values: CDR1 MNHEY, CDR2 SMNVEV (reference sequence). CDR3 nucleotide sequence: TGTGCTAGCAGCTCAGGGGTGGGAAGGTGGCTTAATGAAAAACTGTTTTTT. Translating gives CASSSGVGRWLNEKLFF.

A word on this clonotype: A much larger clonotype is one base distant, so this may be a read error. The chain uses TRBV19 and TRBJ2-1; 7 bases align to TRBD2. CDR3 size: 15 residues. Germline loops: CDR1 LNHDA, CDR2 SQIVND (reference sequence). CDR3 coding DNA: TGTGCCAGTAGGACTAGCACACTCACCTACAATGAGCAGCTCTTC. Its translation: CASRTSTLTYNEQLF.

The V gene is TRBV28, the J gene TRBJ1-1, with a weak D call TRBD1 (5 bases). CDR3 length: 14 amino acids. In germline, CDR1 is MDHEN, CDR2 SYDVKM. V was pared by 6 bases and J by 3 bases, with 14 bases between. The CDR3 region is CASSPPGGYTEAFF. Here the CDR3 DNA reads TGTGCCAGCAGCCCACCCGGGGGGTACACTGAAGCTTTCTTT.

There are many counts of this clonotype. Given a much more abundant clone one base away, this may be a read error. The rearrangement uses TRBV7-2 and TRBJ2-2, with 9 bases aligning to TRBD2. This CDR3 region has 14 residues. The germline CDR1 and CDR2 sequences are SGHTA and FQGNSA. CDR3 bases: TGTGCCCGCAGCGGACTAGCGTACACCGGGGAGCTGTTTTTT. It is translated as CARSGLAYTGELFF.